What follows is one T cell receptor beta chain and its context. The data belong to a study of blood T cell repertoires in COVID-19. Study at large: Acute-phase and convalescent COVID-19 samples originated in the United States, Italy and Spain. From T cells, B-cell-depleted T cells, or PBMCs came the material, which was cDNA or gDNA.

Original analysis: Quantification of nucleated cells was approximated via reference gene primer amplification. Clones were read by immunoSEQ multiplex PCR, and TCRdb kept only the in-frame ones, dropping some. That table furnishes V, J and clone size, whereas the DNA furnished D and trimming. The sample holds 100,000 to 120,000 clones; over 80% are singletons and the top ten take approximately 4.5%. Germline lookup yields CDR1 LGHDT and CDR2 YNNKEL (reference sequence). CDR3 length: 16 residues. The V end lost 4 bases, the J end lost 2 bases, and 17 bases lay between the germline ends. Sequences were obtained from peripheral blood. This chain uses TRBV3-1 (or the pseudogene TRBV3-2) with TRBJ2-5, with a weak D call TRBD2 (6 bases). The origin of this receptor is a woman aged 45 to 65 with acute or convalescent COVID-19. The CDR3 bases are TGTGCCAGCAGCCTAACCGCGGGACTCAGACAAGAGACCCAGTACTTC. Amino acids: CASSLTAGLRQETQYF.